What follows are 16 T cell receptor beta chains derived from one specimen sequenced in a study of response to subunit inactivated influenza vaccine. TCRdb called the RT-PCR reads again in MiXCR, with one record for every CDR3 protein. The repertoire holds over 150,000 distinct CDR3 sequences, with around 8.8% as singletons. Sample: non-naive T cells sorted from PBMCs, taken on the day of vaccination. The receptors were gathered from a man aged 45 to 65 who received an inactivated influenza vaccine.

The CDR3 DNA is TGCGCCAGCAGCCAGGGGGGGAGTCGGAGGGGCGGTGGGCAGTACTTC. This gives the protein CASSQGGSRRGGGQYF. The chain combines TRBV4-1 with TRBJ2-7; 7 bases are a match to TRBD2. The CDR3 is 16 amino acids. The V gene's germline CDR1 is MGHRA and CDR2 YSYEKL. V was pared by 3 bases and J by 9 bases, with 17 bases of the junction left unmatched.

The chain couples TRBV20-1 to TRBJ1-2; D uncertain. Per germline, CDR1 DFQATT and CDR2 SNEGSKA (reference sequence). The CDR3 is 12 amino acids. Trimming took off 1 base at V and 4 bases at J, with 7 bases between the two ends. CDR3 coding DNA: TGCAGTGCTAGAGTGGGAGCCTATGGCTACACCTTC. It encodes CSARVGAYGYTF.

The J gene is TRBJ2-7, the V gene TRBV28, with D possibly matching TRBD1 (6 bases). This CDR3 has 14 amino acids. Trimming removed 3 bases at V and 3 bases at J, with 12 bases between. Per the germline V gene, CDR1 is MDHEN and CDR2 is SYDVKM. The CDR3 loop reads CASSFRGSYYEQYF. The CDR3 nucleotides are TGTGCCAGCAGTTTCAGGGGTTCTTACTACGAGCAGTACTTC.

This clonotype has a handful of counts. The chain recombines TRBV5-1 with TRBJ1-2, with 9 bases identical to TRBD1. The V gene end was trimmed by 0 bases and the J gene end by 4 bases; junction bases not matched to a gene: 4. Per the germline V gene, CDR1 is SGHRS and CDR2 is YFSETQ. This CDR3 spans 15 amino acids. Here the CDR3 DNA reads TGCGCCAGCAGCTTGGGGGACAGGGCAATCTATGGCTACACCTTC. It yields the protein CASSLGDRAIYGYTF.

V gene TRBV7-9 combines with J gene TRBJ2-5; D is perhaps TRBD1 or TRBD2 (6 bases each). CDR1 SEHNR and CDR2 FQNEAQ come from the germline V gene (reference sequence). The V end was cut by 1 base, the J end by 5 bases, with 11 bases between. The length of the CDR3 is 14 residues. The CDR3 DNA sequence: TGTGCCAGCAGCTTAGTCGGGGGCTCGGAGACCCAGTACTTC. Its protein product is CASSLVGGSETQYF.

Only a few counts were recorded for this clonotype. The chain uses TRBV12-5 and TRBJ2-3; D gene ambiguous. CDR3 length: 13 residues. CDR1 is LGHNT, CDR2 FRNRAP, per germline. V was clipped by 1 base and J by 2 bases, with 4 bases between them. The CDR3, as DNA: TGTGCTAGTGGTTTGGCGGCCACAGATACGCAGTATTTT. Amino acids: CASGLAATDTQYF.

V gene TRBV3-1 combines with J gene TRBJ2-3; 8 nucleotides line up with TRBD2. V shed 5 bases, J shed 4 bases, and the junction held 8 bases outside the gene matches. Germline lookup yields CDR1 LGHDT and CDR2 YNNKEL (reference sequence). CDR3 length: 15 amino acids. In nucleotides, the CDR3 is TGTGCCAGCAGCTTAGCGGGAAGGGTCCCAGATACGCAGTATTTT. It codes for CASSLAGRVPDTQYF.

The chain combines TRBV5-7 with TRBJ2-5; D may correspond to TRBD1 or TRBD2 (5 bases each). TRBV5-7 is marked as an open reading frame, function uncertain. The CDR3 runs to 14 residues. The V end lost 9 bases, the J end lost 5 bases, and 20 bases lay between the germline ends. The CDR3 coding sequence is TGTGCCATGAGCCCGGGGCTTAGAACGGAGACCCAGTACTTC. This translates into CAMSPGLRTETQYF.

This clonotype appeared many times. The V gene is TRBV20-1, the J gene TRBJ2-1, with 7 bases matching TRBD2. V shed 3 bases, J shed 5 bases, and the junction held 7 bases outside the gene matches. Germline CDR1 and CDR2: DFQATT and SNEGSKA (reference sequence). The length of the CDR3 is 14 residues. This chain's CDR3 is CSAREGTTNNEQFF. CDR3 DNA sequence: TGCAGTGCTAGGGAGGGGACTACCAACAATGAGCAGTTCTTC.

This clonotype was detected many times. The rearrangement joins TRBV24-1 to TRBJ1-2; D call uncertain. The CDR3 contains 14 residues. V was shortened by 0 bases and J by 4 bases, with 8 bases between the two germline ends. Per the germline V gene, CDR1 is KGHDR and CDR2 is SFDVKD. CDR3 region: CATSDLKTTYGYTF. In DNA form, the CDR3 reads TGTGCCACCAGTGATTTGAAGACAACCTATGGCTACACCTTC.

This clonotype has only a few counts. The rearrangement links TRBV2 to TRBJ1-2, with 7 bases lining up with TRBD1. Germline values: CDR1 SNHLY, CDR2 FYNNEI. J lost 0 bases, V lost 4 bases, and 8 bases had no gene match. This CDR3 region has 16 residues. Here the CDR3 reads CASSGPPGQTNYGYTF. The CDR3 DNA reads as TGTGCCAGCAGTGGGCCCCCGGGACAGACTAACTATGGCTACACCTTC.

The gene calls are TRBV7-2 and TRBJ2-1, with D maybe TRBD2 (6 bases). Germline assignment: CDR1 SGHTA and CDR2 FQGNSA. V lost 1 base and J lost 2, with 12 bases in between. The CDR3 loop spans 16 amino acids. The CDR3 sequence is CASSLGVGGTYNEQFF. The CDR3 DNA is TGTGCCAGCAGCTTAGGGGTGGGGGGTACCTACAATGAGCAGTTCTTC.

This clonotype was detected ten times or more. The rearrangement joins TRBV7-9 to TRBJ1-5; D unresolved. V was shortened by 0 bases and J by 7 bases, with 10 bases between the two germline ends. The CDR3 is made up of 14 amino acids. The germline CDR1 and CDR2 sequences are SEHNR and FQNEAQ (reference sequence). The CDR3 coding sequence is TGTGCCAGCAGCTTAGCAGGTTTAAACCAGCCCCAGCATTTT. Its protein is CASSLAGLNQPQHF.

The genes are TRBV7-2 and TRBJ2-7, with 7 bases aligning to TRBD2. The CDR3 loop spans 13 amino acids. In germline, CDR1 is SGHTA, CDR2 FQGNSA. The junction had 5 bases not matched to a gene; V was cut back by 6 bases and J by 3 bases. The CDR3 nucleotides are TGTGCCAGCAGTCAATCTAGCGGCTACGAGCAGTACTTC. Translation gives CASSQSSGYEQYF.

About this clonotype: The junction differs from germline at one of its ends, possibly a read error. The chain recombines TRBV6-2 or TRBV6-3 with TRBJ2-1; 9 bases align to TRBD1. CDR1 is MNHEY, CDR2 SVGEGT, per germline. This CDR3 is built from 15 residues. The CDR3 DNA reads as TGTACCAGCAGTAGAGGACAGGGGATCTCCAATGAGCAGTTCTTC. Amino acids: CTSSRGQGISNEQFF.

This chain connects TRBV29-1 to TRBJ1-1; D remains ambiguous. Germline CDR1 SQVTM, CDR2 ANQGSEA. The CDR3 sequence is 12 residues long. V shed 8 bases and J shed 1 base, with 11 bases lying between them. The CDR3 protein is CSSRSGNTEAFF. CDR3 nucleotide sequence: TGCAGCTCTCGGAGTGGGAACACTGAAGCTTTCTTT.